This entry lists 31 T cell receptor beta chains sequenced from one sample in a study of T-cell reconstitution after alpha-beta-depleted transplantation in children. Construction of the TCRbeta library involved unique molecular identifiers. TCRdb used MiXCR to reprocess the PCR reads, holding one entry per CDR3 protein. The data show around 400,000 distinct CDR3 sequences, with about a fifth seen just once and 3.8% held by the top ten. Sample: PBMCs from the stem cell graft donor, taken from the stem cell graft. These receptor sequences come from a human donor who donated a stem cell graft to a child with acute myeloid leukemia.

The CDR3 loop reads CASSGTANEKLFF. DNA of the CDR3: TGTGCCAGCAGTGGCACTGCTAATGAAAAACTGTTTTTT. The chain joins TRBV25-1 to TRBJ1-4; no reliable D call. This CDR3 is 13 amino acids long. V was shortened by 4 bases and J by 3 bases, with 6 bases between the two germline ends. The germline CDR1 and CDR2 sequences are MGHDK and SYGVNS.

The sample holds a few counts of this clonotype. The chain recombines TRBV5-1 with TRBJ2-7, with 13 positions matching TRBD2. With V trimmed by 2 bases and J by 2 bases, 1 base remained unmatched. This CDR3 spans 15 amino acids. Germline V gene data show CDR1 as SGHRS and CDR2 as YFSETQ. The CDR3 nucleotides are TGCGCCAGCAGCTTCGGGACTAGCGGGGCCTACGAGCAGTACTTC. Residues: CASSFGTSGAYEQYF.

The chain couples TRBV20-1 to TRBJ1-1, with unresolved D. In germline, CDR1 is DFQATT, CDR2 SNEGSKA (reference sequence). This CDR3 has 12 amino acids. V dropped 3 bases and J dropped 3 bases, with 8 bases sitting between them. CDR3 bases: TGCAGTGCTAGCGCCAGCTACACTGAAGCTTTCTTT. This gives the protein CSASASYTEAFF.

This clonotype appeared a few times. The chain has TRBV20-1 and TRBJ2-4; 7 nucleotides match TRBD1. Germline CDR1 and CDR2: DFQATT and SNEGSKA (reference sequence). V was pared by 3 bases and J by 7 bases, with 3 bases of the junction left unmatched. The CDR3 has 12 residues. CDR3 nucleotide sequence: TGCAGTGCTAGGGGGGACAGTAACATTCAGTACTTC. This encodes CSARGDSNIQYF.

The rearrangement links TRBV4-1 to TRBJ2-7; TRBD2 agrees at 9 bases. CDR1 and CDR2 from the germline V gene are MGHRA and YSYEKL. Unmatched junction bases numbered 12, after V lost 0 bases and J lost 3 bases. This CDR3 is 18 amino acids long. CDR3 sequence: CASSQETIAGVVSYEQYF. CDR3 nucleotide sequence: TGCGCCAGCAGCCAAGAAACTATAGCGGGAGTAGTAAGCTACGAGCAGTACTTC.

V usage is TRBV27 and J usage is TRBJ2-7; tentatively, D is TRBD2 (6 bases). The CDR3 extends over 13 amino acids. V lost 10 bases to trimming and J lost 2 bases, with 15 bases between them. CDR1 and CDR2 (germline): MNHEY, SMNVEV (reference sequence). CDR3 sequence: CATAWGEAYEQYF. CDR3 nucleotides: TGTGCCACCGCGTGGGGGGAGGCCTACGAGCAGTACTTC.

This rearrangement joins TRBV20-1 to TRBJ2-3; D might be TRBD2 (6 bases). CDR1 and CDR2 (germline): DFQATT, SNEGSKA (reference sequence). The CDR3 contains 13 residues. Trimming shortened V by 3 bases and J by 5 bases, and 12 bases separated the two germline ends. DNA of the CDR3: TGCAGTGCTAGCGGGAGTCGTAGAGATACGCAGTATTTT. It codes for CSASGSRRDTQYF.

This clonotype was seen only a few times. Germline and junction disagree at one end, which may indicate a read error. The chain couples TRBV20-1 to TRBJ2-7, with D possibly TRBD1 on 6 matching bases. Germline V gene sequence: CDR1 DFQATT, CDR2 SNEGSKA (reference sequence). This CDR3 comprises 16 residues. For the CDR3, the DNA is TGCTGTGCTAGAGCGCCGTCCTTAAGACCAGGGGACGAGCAGTACTTC. Translated, it gives CCARAPSLRPGDEQYF.

In its sample, this clonotype was seen a few times. V and J are TRBV7-9 and TRBJ2-1, with 8 bases aligning to TRBD2. V shed 0 bases and J 7 bases; nucleotides not matched to a gene: 11. Germline loops: CDR1 SEHNR, CDR2 FQNEAQ (reference sequence). The CDR3 has 17 amino acids. In nucleotides, the CDR3 is TGTGCCAGCAGCTTAGCGCTGCCGGGAGGGGAGGGGAATGAGCAGTTCTTC. Translation gives CASSLALPGGEGNEQFF.

J is TRBJ2-1 and V is TRBV5-1; 9 bases are a match to TRBD1. J lost 4 bases, V lost 4 bases, and 12 bases had no gene match. CDR3 length equals 17 residues. Germline-derived CDR1 and CDR2 are SGHRS and YFSETQ. This CDR3 reads CASSGYEAGQGYNEQFF. The CDR3 nucleotides are TGCGCCAGCAGCGGATACGAGGCGGGACAGGGATACAATGAGCAGTTCTTC.

The rearrangement links TRBV5-1 to TRBJ2-7; TRBD2 matches at 14 bases. This CDR3 has 15 residues. The ends lost 7 bases at V and 2 bases at J; junction bases unmatched: 5. Germline loops: CDR1 SGHRS, CDR2 YFSETQ. The chain's CDR3 is CASSGLAGGPYEQYF. CDR3 DNA sequence: TGCGCCAGCTCCGGACTAGCGGGAGGTCCCTACGAGCAGTACTTC.

This clonotype came up many times. This chain links TRBV20-1 with TRBJ1-4; possibly TRBD1 for D (6 bases). V gave up 0 bases and J gave up 8 bases, with 13 bases separating them. Germline CDR1 is DFQATT and CDR2 is SNEGSKA (reference sequence). The CDR3 loop spans 14 amino acids. CDR3 region: CSARDEQGREKLFF. The CDR3 region has the DNA TGCAGTGCTAGAGATGAACAGGGAAGAGAAAAACTGTTTTTT.

This clonotype was seen many times. The V call is TRBV12-3 or TRBV12-4, the J call TRBJ2-2; D gene ambiguous. V was trimmed by 8 bases and J by 0 bases, leaving 7 bases between them. CDR3 length: 13 amino acids. The CDR3 bases are TGTGCCAGCTATGACCCGAACACCGGGGAGCTGTTTTTT. Translating it yields CASYDPNTGELFF.

The rearrangement links TRBV2 to TRBJ2-3, with 7 bases matching TRBD1. The CDR3 covers 14 residues. The trim removed 9 bases at V and 0 bases at J, leaving 6 bases unmatched. The V gene's germline CDR1 is SNHLY and CDR2 FYNNEI. The CDR3 loop is CARSRDSSTDTQYF. CDR3 nucleotides: TGTGCCAGGTCCCGGGACAGTAGCACAGATACGCAGTATTTT. Together with reference TRBV2 and TRBJ2-3, the CDR3 gives the full variable domain: EPEVTQTPSHQVTQMGQEVILRCVPISNHLYFYWYRQILGQKVEFLVSFYNNEISEKSEIFDDQFSVERPDGSNFTLKIRSTKLEDSAMYFCARSRDSSTDTQYFGPGTRLTVL.

This chain connects TRBV12-3 or TRBV12-4 to TRBJ2-7; TRBD2 agrees at 10 bases. This CDR3 comprises 17 residues. V was pared by 6 bases and J by 0 bases, with 11 bases of the junction left unmatched. The DNA for the CDR3 is TGTGCCAGCAGGCCCTCCCCTATAGCGGGAGGCTCCTACGAGCAGTACTTC. It codes for CASRPSPIAGGSYEQYF.

This clonotype was seen more than once but under ten times. The CDR3 nucleotides are TGTGCCAGCAGTCCCATTTCAGATACGCAGTATTTT. This gives the protein CASSPISDTQYF. The chain has TRBV12-3 or TRBV12-4 and TRBJ2-3; D uncertain. V was cut by 5 bases and J by 4 bases, with 7 bases left in between. The CDR3 length is 12 residues.

This clonotype was detected a few times. Written as DNA, the CDR3 is TGCAGTGCTAGAAGGACTGGGATGCGTGGGACTAGAGCGAATGAGCAGTTCTTC. Amino acids: CSARRTGMRGTRANEQFF. V usage is TRBV20-1 and J usage is TRBJ2-1; 8 positions agree with TRBD2. The ends lost 2 bases at V and 7 bases at J; junction bases unmatched: 19. CDR1 is DFQATT, CDR2 SNEGSKA, per germline (reference sequence). This CDR3 is 18 amino acids long.

V gene TRBV18 combines with J gene TRBJ2-7; TRBD1 might be the D (5 bases). V was pared by 0 bases and J by 3 bases, with 9 bases between. This CDR3 spans 14 amino acids. CDR1 KGHSH and CDR2 LQKENI come from the germline V gene. CDR3 DNA: TGTGCCAGCTCACCACCAGGGGCCTACTACGAGCAGTACTTC. It encodes CASSPPGAYYEQYF. Drawing the rest from reference TRBV18 and TRBJ2-7, the complete variable domain is NAGVMQNPRHLVRRRGQEARLRCSPMKGHSHVYWYRQLPEEGLKFMVYLQKENIIDESGMPKERFSAEFPKEGPSILRIQQVVRGDSAAYFCASSPPGAYYEQYFGPGTRLTVT.

This chain uses TRBV9 with TRBJ2-1; 7 positions agree with TRBD1. Germline V gene lookup returns CDR1 SGDLS and CDR2 YYNGEE. CDR3 length equals 16 residues. V shed 2 bases, J shed 4 bases, and the junction held 9 bases outside the gene matches. The CDR3 here is CASSVSRTGLYNEQFF. CDR3 DNA: TGTGCCAGCAGCGTGAGCCGGACAGGACTTTACAATGAGCAGTTCTTC.

This clonotype has a handful of counts. The chain carries TRBV29-1 and TRBJ1-2, with D possibly TRBD1 on 5 matching bases. The CDR3 totals 13 residues. The V end lost 7 bases, the J end lost 2 bases, and 14 bases lay between the germline ends. CDR1 and CDR2 from the germline V gene are SQVTM and ANQGSEA. CDR3 amino acids: CSASGTSNYGYTF. For the CDR3, the DNA is TGCAGCGCTTCCGGGACGTCCAACTATGGCTACACCTTC.

This clonotype was seen repeatedly, ten times or more. The rearrangement links TRBV20-1 to TRBJ1-5; tentatively, D is TRBD1 (5 bases). This CDR3 region has 15 residues. The germline CDR1 and CDR2 sequences are DFQATT and SNEGSKA (reference sequence). The ends were cut back, 6 bases at V and 4 bases at J, with 19 bases in the middle. The chain's CDR3 is CSAPPLGVGNQPQHF. The CDR3 nucleotides are TGCAGTGCCCCTCCCCTGGGGGTGGGAAATCAGCCCCAGCATTTT.

The count of this clonotype is one. The junction departs from germline at one end; a sequencing error may be responsible. The chain recombines TRBV29-1 with TRBJ2-5; D is unclear. This CDR3 has 14 residues. CDR1 SQVTM and CDR2 ANQGSEA come from the germline V gene. CDR3 in DNA: TGCAGCGTTGAAGATTCGGCTTTACAAGAGACCCTGTACTTC. It codes for CSVEDSALQETLYF. Full variable domain (remainder filled in from reference TRBV29-1 and TRBJ2-5): SAVISQKPSRDICQRGTSLTIQCQVDSQVTMMFWYRQQPGQSLTLIATANQGSEATYESGFVIDKFPISRPNLTFSTLTVSNMSPEDSSIYLCSVEDSALQETLYFGPGTRLLVL.

A few counts support this clonotype. The CDR3 DNA is TGTGCCAGCAGTTTTGGGTTAGCGGGGAGAGGTGAGCAGTTCTTC. Amino acid sequence: CASSFGLAGRGEQFF. The chain carries TRBV12-3 or TRBV12-4 and TRBJ2-1, with 8 positions matching TRBD2. The CDR3 is 15 residues long. The V segment lost 3 bases and the J segment 9 bases; nucleotides outside the gene matches: 10.

This sequence joins TRBV12-3 or TRBV12-4 and TRBJ2-5, with TRBD1 matching over 7 bases. V gave up 7 bases and J gave up 5 bases; unmatched junction bases: 13. This CDR3 has 15 amino acids. This CDR3 reads CASTLLGTATETQYF. DNA for the CDR3: TGTGCCAGCACCTTACTCGGGACAGCAACGGAGACCCAGTACTTC.

This clonotype occurred many times. This rearrangement joins TRBV5-1 to TRBJ2-6; D is undetermined. Deletions cut 4 bases from V and 0 bases from J, with 5 bases between. This CDR3 spans 14 amino acids. From germline, CDR1 is SGHRS and CDR2 YFSETQ. The CDR3 bases are TGCGCCAGCAGCATATACTCTGGGGCCAACGTCCTGACTTTC. Translated, it gives CASSIYSGANVLTF.

This clonotype occurred a few times. This chain joins TRBV24-1 and TRBJ2-1; 8 bases match TRBD1. This CDR3 has 15 amino acids. Trimming took 3 bases from V and 4 from J; bases not matched to a gene: 4. Germline-derived CDR1 and CDR2 are KGHDR and SFDVKD. CDR3 sequence (DNA): TGTGCCACCAGTGATGGACAGGGCCCTTACAATGAGCAGTTCTTC. Amino acids: CATSDGQGPYNEQFF.

The gene calls are TRBV27 and TRBJ2-7, with a possible D match to TRBD1 (6 bases). The CDR3 totals 15 residues. Per germline, CDR1 MNHEY and CDR2 SMNVEV (reference sequence). V was clipped by 5 bases and J by 1 base, with 15 bases between them. CDR3 DNA: TGTGCCAGCAGTCCGACCGACAGGTTTTCCTACGAGCAGTACTTC. Its protein is CASSPTDRFSYEQYF.

This clonotype was seen a few times. The DNA for the CDR3 is TGTGCCAGCAGCTTACAGGCGGGAAGGGGCACAGATACGCAGTATTTT. Amino acids: CASSLQAGRGTDTQYF. The chain carries TRBV7-2 and TRBJ2-3, with D possibly matching TRBD2 (6 bases). The CDR3 consists of 16 residues. Germline lookup yields CDR1 SGHTA and CDR2 FQGNSA. Trimming cost V 2 bases and J 1 base, with 13 bases left between them.

In this sample, this clonotype turned up many times. The rearrangement joins TRBV28 to TRBJ2-3; maybe TRBD2 (5 bases). Looked up from germline, CDR1 is MDHEN and CDR2 is SYDVKM. Trimming took off 2 bases at V and 6 bases at J, with 12 bases between the two ends. This CDR3 contains 14 residues. CDR3 amino acids: CASSLVIALDTQYF. The CDR3 nucleotides are TGTGCCAGCAGTTTAGTAATAGCGTTGGATACGCAGTATTTT.

This clonotype came up a few times. This chain uses TRBV10-3 with TRBJ2-5; D remains ambiguous. V lost 0 bases, J lost 1 base, and 6 bases lay in between. There are 14 residues in the CDR3. Germline V gene sequence: CDR1 ENHRY, CDR2 SYGVKD. The chain's CDR3 is CAISESQSQETQYF. The CDR3 DNA reads as TGTGCCATCAGTGAGTCGCAGTCCCAAGAGACCCAGTACTTC.

With regard to this clonotype: The junction differs from germline at one of its ends, possibly a read error. The V call is TRBV5-1, the J call TRBJ2-7; D not resolved. This CDR3 has 14 residues. Germline V lookup: CDR1 SGHRS, CDR2 YFSETQ. CDR3 sequence: CASRGGAEPYELYF. The DNA of the CDR3 is TGCGCCAGCAGGGGCGGTGCGGAGCCCTACGAGCTGTACTTC.